Listed here are 21 T cell receptor beta chains from one sample, sequenced in a study of blood T cells in healthy people across ages. Through a sample-barcoded 5' primer and a J-beta primer mix, a second PCR was run for about 6 to 11 cycles. Via MiXCR, TCRdb re-called the 5' RACE reads, giving one row per CDR3 protein. The table lists more than 900,000 distinct CDR3 sequences, about 29% of them singletons. Separately, the same data were catalogued under a study of T cells of mothers and their children.

Sequenced material: blood. All receptors come from a woman aged 35 to 49 in good health.

This clonotype has more than one count but fewer than ten. The genes are TRBV5-5 and TRBJ1-5; D unclear. This CDR3 comprises 17 residues. The V gene lost 4 bases and the J gene lost 5 bases, with 22 bases spanning the gap. CDR1 is SGHKS and CDR2 is YYEKEE in the germline V gene (reference sequence). The CDR3 region is CASSTGLGQSSYQPQHF. CDR3 coding DNA: TGTGCCAGCAGCACTGGGCTGGGTCAGTCTTCCTATCAGCCCCAGCATTTT.

This clonotype came up a few times. The CDR3 DNA sequence: TGTGCCAGCAGTTACGTACCTCGACAGTTAGCCAAAAACATTCAGTACTTC. This sequence encodes CASSYVPRQLAKNIQYF. V is TRBV6-2 or TRBV6-3 and J is TRBJ2-4; D perhaps matches TRBD1 (5 bases). Trimming shortened V by 2 bases and J by 0 bases, and 14 bases separated the two germline ends. CDR1 and CDR2 (germline): MNHEY, SVGEGT. The CDR3 loop spans 17 amino acids.

This clonotype was found a few times. V and J are TRBV4-3 and TRBJ2-7, with D unclear. Trimming removed 0 bases from V and 2 bases from J, with 8 bases in between. The CDR3 contains 14 residues. CDR1 is LGHNA and CDR2 is YSLEER in the germline V gene. For the CDR3, the DNA is TGCGCCAGCAGCCAAGATGCAGCTGCCTACGAGCAGTACTTC. Translating gives CASSQDAAAYEQYF.

This clonotype was seen more than once but under ten times. The CDR3 DNA sequence: TGTGCCAGCAGCTTAGCCAGGGATTCACCCCTCCACTTT. Translating it yields CASSLARDSPLHF. V and J are TRBV7-3 and TRBJ1-6; tentatively, D is TRBD1 (5 bases). The germline V and J ends were trimmed by 2 bases and 8 bases, with 7 bases remaining between them. Germline V lookup: CDR1 SGHTA, CDR2 FQGTGA. This CDR3 comprises 13 residues.

This clonotype has ten or more counts. The chain combines TRBV3-1 with TRBJ2-5, with 11 bases matching TRBD2. Germline V gene sequence: CDR1 LGHDT, CDR2 YNNKEL (reference sequence). The junction had 5 bases not matched to a gene; V was cut back by 3 bases and J by 2 bases. This CDR3 comprises 16 residues. The CDR3 is CASSHYIAGGQETQYF. The CDR3 bases are TGTGCCAGCAGCCATTATATAGCGGGGGGGCAAGAGACCCAGTACTTC.

The CDR3, as DNA: TGTGCCAGCAGCACGGGATCAAGGAAAGCTTTCTTT. This translates into CASSTGSRKAFF. The chain has TRBV7-9 and TRBJ1-1; no clear D. Trimming removed 5 bases at V and 9 bases at J, with 13 bases between. This CDR3 region has 12 residues. Germline V gene data show CDR1 as SEHNR and CDR2 as FQNEAQ (reference sequence).

This clonotype was seen ten or more times. The chain uses TRBV6-1 and TRBJ1-1; a possible D gene is TRBD1 (6 bases). The CDR3 sequence is 13 residues long. V was shortened by 7 bases and J by 5 bases, with 14 bases between the two germline ends. Germline V lookup: CDR1 MNHNS, CDR2 SASEGT. This CDR3 is CASTRLGGTEAFF. Here the CDR3 DNA reads TGTGCCAGCACCCGACTAGGGGGTACTGAAGCTTTCTTT.

This chain connects TRBV28 to TRBJ2-5; TRBD1 aligns across 7 bases. The CDR3 spans 15 residues. Germline loops: CDR1 MDHEN, CDR2 SYDVKM. The junction had 8 bases not matched to a gene; V was cut back by 3 bases and J by 4 bases. CDR3 protein: CASSFPLGTAETQYF. The CDR3, as DNA: TGTGCCAGCAGTTTTCCCCTCGGGACAGCAGAGACCCAGTACTTC.

This clonotype was counted between two and nine times. V and J are TRBV20-1 and TRBJ2-3, with 10 bases matching TRBD2. The germline V gene encodes CDR1 DFQATT and CDR2 SNEGSKA (reference sequence). V gave up 0 bases and J gave up 2 bases; unmatched junction bases: 5. This CDR3 spans 16 amino acids. Written as DNA, the CDR3 is TGCAGTGCTAGAGATTCTAGCGGGGGAAACACAGATACGCAGTATTTT. It translates to CSARDSSGGNTDTQYF.

This chain connects TRBV19 to TRBJ2-5, with 11 nucleotides matching TRBD2. From germline, CDR1 is LNHDA and CDR2 SQIVND (reference sequence). Unmatched junction bases numbered 13, after V lost 3 bases and J lost 7 bases. The CDR3 has 17 amino acids. The CDR3 loop is CASSMIGLAGGGGTQYF. CDR3 DNA sequence: TGTGCCAGTAGTATGATCGGGCTAGCGGGGGGCGGTGGGACCCAGTACTTC.

This clonotype showed up just a few times. This sequence joins TRBV7-3 and TRBJ2-1, with 8 bases matching TRBD2. The V and J ends lost 2 bases and 4 bases, in that order; junction bases with no gene match: 7. CDR3 length: 16 amino acids. Germline CDR1 and CDR2: SGHTA and FQGTGA. CDR3: CASSLGHGTRYNEQFF. CDR3 coding DNA: TGTGCCAGCAGCTTAGGCCACGGGACTAGATACAATGAGCAGTTCTTC. Drawing the rest from reference TRBV7-3 and TRBJ2-1, the complete variable domain is GAGVSQTPSNKVTEKGKYVELRCDPISGHTALYWYRQSLGQGPEFLIYFQGTGAADDSGLPNDRFFAVRPEGSVSTLKIQRTERGDSAVYLCASSLGHGTRYNEQFFGPGTRLTVL.

V is TRBV29-1 and J is TRBJ1-5, with D maybe TRBD1 (6 bases). Germline V gene lookup returns CDR1 SQVTM and CDR2 ANQGSEA. CDR3 length: 14 amino acids. Trimming removed 7 bases at V and 0 bases at J, with 13 bases between. CDR3 sequence: CSASTGNSNQPQHF. The CDR3 DNA sequence: TGCAGCGCTAGTACAGGGAATAGCAATCAGCCCCAGCATTTT.

This clonotype appeared a few times. The V call is TRBV11-2, the J call TRBJ2-1, with 10 bases matching TRBD2. The CDR3 contains 17 residues. The V segment lost 0 bases and the J segment 9 bases; nucleotides outside the gene matches: 11. Looked up from germline, CDR1 is SGHAT and CDR2 is FQNNGV. Written as DNA, the CDR3 is TGTGCCAGCAGCTTAGATCTTGGTAGCGGGGGGACGGGTGAGCAGTTCTTC. Translation gives CASSLDLGSGGTGEQFF.

This clonotype has a count of ten or more. This chain joins TRBV15 and TRBJ2-7; D might be TRBD2 (6 bases). Germline lookup yields CDR1 LNHNV and CDR2 YYDKDF (reference sequence). This CDR3 is built from 15 residues. Trimming left V 0 bases short and J 5 bases short, with 14 bases between. CDR3 bases: TGTGCCACCAGCAGAGATTGGGCCGGGGGAAACGAGCAGTACTTC. Its protein product is CATSRDWAGGNEQYF.

This clonotype has at least ten counts. This chain links TRBV28 with TRBJ1-2, with a possible D match to TRBD1 (5 bases). There are 14 residues in the CDR3. Trimming pared 6 bases from V and 1 base from J, leaving 12 bases between. Germline V gives CDR1 MDHEN, CDR2 SYDVKM. The CDR3 here is CASRSAGYNYGYTF. CDR3 in DNA: TGTGCCAGCAGAAGTGCAGGGTATAACTATGGCTACACCTTC.

This clonotype was seen a few times. This sequence joins TRBV20-1 and TRBJ1-1; TRBD1 might be the D (5 bases). With 5 bases removed from V and 5 bases from J, the gap between germline ends came to 18 bases. Germline values: CDR1 DFQATT, CDR2 SNEGSKA (reference sequence). The CDR3 spans 14 residues. The CDR3 coding sequence is TGCAGTGCTGGTACCCCGTTCGGGGGGACTGAAGCTTTCTTT. Translating gives CSAGTPFGGTEAFF.

Note on this clonotype: At one end, the junction sequence differs from germline, possibly due to a read error. The chain carries TRBV12-3 or TRBV12-4 and TRBJ2-3; possible D gene TRBD2, 6 bases. CDR3 length equals 14 residues. The CDR3 is CASSPGGAADTEYF. CDR3 nucleotide sequence: TGTGCCAGCAGCCCTGGAGGGGCCGCAGATACGGAGTATTTT.

The chain combines TRBV7-2 with TRBJ1-5, with D unclear. Germline V lookup: CDR1 SGHTA, CDR2 FQGNSA. The CDR3 is 16 amino acids. V shed 3 bases and J shed 2 bases, with 14 bases lying between them. The CDR3 reads CASSFVAGQRNQPQHF. The CDR3 nucleotides read TGTGCCAGCAGCTTTGTTGCCGGCCAGCGCAATCAGCCCCAGCATTTT.

V is TRBV11-2 and J is TRBJ2-1; D might be TRBD2 (5 bases). Trimming removed 4 bases from V and 0 bases from J, with 16 bases in between. CDR3 length: 17 amino acids. Germline V gives CDR1 SGHAT, CDR2 FQNNGV. In DNA, the CDR3 is TGTGCCAGCAGCTCGCCCCCGGACGGGATCTCCTACAATGAGCAGTTCTTC. This gives the protein CASSSPPDGISYNEQFF.

The rearrangement uses TRBV6-2 or TRBV6-3 and TRBJ2-7; 7 positions agree with TRBD1. V shed 6 bases, J shed 0 bases, and the junction held 8 bases outside the gene matches. This CDR3 is 15 amino acids long. The V gene's germline CDR1 is MNHEY and CDR2 SVGEGT. CDR3 protein: CASSPGQPGSYEQYF. The DNA of the CDR3 is TGTGCCAGCAGCCCGGGACAGCCCGGCTCCTACGAGCAGTACTTC.

Comments on this clonotype: Just one base apart from a much larger clone, this may be a read error. The chain uses TRBV12-3 or TRBV12-4 and TRBJ2-5; perhaps TRBD1 as D (5 bases). The CDR3 covers 13 residues. Trimming shortened V by 4 bases and J by 11 bases, and 17 bases separated the two germline ends. The CDR3 loop is CASSSDNNNEQYF. CDR3 sequence (DNA): TGTGCCAGCAGTTCGGACAATAACAATGAGCAGTACTTC.